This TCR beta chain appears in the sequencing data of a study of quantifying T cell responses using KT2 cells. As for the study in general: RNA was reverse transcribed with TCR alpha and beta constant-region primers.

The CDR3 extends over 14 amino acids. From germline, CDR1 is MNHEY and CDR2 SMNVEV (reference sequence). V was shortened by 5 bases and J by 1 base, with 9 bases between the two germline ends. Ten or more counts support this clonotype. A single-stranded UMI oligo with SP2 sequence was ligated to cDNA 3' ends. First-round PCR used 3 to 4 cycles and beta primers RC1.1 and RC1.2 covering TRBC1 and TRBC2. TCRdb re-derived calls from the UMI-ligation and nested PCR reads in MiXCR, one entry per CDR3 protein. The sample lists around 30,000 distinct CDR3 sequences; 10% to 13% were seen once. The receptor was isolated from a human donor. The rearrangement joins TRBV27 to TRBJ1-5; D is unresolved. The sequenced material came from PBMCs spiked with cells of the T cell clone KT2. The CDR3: CASSRHGSNQPQHF. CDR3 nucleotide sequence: TGTGCCAGCAGTCGACATGGCAGCAATCAGCCCCAGCATTTT.